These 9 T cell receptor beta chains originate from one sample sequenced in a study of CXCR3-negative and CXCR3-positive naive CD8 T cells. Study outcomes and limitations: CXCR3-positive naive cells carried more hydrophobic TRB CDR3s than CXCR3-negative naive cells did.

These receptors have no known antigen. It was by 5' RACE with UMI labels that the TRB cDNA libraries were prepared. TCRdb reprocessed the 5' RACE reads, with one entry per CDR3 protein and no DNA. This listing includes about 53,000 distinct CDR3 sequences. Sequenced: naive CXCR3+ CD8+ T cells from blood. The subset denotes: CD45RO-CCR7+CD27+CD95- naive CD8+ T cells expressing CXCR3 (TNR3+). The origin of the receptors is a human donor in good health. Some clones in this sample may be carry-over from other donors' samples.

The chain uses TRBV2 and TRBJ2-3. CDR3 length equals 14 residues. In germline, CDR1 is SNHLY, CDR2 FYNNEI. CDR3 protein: CASREDANTDTQYF. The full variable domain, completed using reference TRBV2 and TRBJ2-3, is EPEVTQTPSHQVTQMGQEVILRCVPISNHLYFYWYRQILGQKVEFLVSFYNNEISEKSEIFDDQFSVERPDGSNFTLKIRSTKLEDSAMYFCASREDANTDTQYFGPGTRLTVL.

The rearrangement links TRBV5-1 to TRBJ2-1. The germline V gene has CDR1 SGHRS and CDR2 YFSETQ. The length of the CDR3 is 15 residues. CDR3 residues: CASSSTDKQYNEQFF.

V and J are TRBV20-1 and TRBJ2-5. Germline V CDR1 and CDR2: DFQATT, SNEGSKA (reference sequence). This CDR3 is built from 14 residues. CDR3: CSARDMLAGETQYF.

The CDR3 loop is CASSPWGAGWGTEAFF. J is TRBJ1-1 and V is TRBV5-6; TCRdb designates TRBD1, a call that cannot be tested without DNA. Germline CDR1 SGHDT, CDR2 YYEEEE. CDR3 length: 16 amino acids.

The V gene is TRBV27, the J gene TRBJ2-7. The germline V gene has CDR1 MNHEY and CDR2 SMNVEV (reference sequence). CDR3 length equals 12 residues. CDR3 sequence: CASSLSNREQYF.

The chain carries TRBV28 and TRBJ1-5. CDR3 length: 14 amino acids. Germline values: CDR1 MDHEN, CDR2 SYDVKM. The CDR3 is CASSFGGSNQPQHF.

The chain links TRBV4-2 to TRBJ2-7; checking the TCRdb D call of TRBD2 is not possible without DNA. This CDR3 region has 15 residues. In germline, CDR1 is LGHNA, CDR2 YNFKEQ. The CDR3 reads CASIPGLAGVDEQYF.

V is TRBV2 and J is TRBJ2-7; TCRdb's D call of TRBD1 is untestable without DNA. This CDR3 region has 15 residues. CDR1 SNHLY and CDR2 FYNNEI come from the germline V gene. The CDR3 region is CASSEKGTGRYEQYF. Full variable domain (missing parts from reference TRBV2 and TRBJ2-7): EPEVTQTPSHQVTQMGQEVILRCVPISNHLYFYWYRQILGQKVEFLVSFYNNEISEKSEIFDDQFSVERPDGSNFTLKIRSTKLEDSAMYFCASSEKGTGRYEQYFGPGTRLTVT.

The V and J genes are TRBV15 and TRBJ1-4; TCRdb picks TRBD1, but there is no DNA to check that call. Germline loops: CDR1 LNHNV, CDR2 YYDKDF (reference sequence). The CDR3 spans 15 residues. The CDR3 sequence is CATSGGVREVEKLFF.